This TCR beta chain was sequenced for a study of long-term antiretroviral therapy in people with HIV. With regard to this clone: Its cognate antigen is unknown.

Overall study findings and caveats: Records did not include ART adherence, viral resistance or therapy changes. Control repertoires displayed wider CDR3 length ranges than the HIV repertoires. Clones with expansion before ART led the repertoire at all time points.

Deletions cut 2 bases from V and 8 bases from J, with 12 bases between. The CDR3 extends over 13 amino acids. The germline V gene has CDR1 SEHNR and CDR2 FQNEAQ (reference sequence). Sequencing used immunoSEQ v3.0 at survey level. TCRdb's copy holds only in-frame clones and misses some; the assay was immunoSEQ multiplex PCR. Counted here are around 21,000 clones, roughly 85% occurring once; the ten biggest clones make up over 8%. The receptor comes from a man between 45 and 60 years old with HIV. The starting material was unsorted PBMCs, obtained at the start of antiretroviral therapy. V usage is TRBV7-9 and J usage is TRBJ1-1; maybe TRBD1 (5 bases). The CDR3 DNA is TGTGCCAGCAGCTTAATGAATCAGGGAGAAGCTTTCTTT. This translates into CASSLMNQGEAFF.